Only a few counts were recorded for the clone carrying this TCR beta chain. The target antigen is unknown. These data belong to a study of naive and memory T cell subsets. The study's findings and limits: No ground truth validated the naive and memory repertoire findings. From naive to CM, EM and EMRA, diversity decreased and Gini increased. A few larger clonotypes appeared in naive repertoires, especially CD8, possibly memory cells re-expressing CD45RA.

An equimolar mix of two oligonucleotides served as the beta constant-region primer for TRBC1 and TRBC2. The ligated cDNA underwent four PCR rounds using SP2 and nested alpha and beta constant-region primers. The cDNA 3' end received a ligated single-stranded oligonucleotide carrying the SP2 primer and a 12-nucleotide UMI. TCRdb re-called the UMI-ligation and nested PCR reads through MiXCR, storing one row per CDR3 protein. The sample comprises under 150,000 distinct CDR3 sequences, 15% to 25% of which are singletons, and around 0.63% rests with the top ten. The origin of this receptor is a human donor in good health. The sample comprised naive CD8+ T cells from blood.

The CDR3 protein is CASSQVSGVEQYF. CDR3 DNA sequence: TGCGCCAGCAGCCAAGTAAGCGGCGTCGAGCAGTACTTC. The gene calls are TRBV4-1 and TRBJ2-7; a possible D gene is TRBD2 (5 bases). V lost 1 base to trimming and J lost 6 bases, with 10 bases between them. The CDR3 is made up of 13 amino acids. CDR1 and CDR2 from the germline V gene are MGHRA and YSYEKL.